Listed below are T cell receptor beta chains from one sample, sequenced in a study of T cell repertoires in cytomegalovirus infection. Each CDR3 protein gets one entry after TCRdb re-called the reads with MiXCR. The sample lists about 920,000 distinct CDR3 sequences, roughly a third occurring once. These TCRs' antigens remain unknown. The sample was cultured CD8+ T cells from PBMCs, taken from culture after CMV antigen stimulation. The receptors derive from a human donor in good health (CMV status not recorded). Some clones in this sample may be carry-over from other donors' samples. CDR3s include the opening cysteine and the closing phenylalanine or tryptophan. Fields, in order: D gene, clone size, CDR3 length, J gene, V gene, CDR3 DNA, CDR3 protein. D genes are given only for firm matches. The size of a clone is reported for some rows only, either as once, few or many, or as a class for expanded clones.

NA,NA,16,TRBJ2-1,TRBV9,TGTGCCAGCAGCGTAGCTGGGGGGGGACAGTACAATGAGCAGTTCTTC,CASSVAGGGQYNEQFF
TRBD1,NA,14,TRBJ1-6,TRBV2,TGTGCCAGCAGTACAACAGGGGCCTATTCACCCCTCCACTTT,CASSTTGAYSPLHF
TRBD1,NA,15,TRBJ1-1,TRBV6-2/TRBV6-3,TGTGCCAGCAGTGACCCGGACAGGGGGCAGACTGAAGCTTTCTTT,CASSDPDRGQTEAFF
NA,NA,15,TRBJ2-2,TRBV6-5,TGTGCCAGCACCCTCCCAGCTCAAGGGACCGGGGAGCTGTTTTTT,CASTLPAQGTGELFF
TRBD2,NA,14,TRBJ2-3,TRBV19,TGTGCCAGTAGTATGGGCCTAGCGGCAGATACGCAGTATTTT,CASSMGLAADTQYF
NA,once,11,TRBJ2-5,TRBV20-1,TGCAGTGCATCCACCCGAGAGACCCAGTACTTC,CSASTRETQYF
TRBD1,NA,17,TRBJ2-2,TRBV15,TGTGCCACCAGCAAGGACAGGGGGCTCTCGAGCACCGGGGAGCTGTTTTTT,CATSKDRGLSSTGELFF
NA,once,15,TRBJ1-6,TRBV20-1,TGCAGTGCTAAAGACCCCCGGCGAGTCAGTTCACCCCTCCACTTT,CSAKDPRRVSSPLHF
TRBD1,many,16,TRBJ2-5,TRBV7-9,TGTGCCAGCAGCTTCGGACAGGGGGCGCGAGCTGAGACCCAGTACTTC,CASSFGQGARAETQYF
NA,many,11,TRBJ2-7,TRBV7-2,TGTGCCAGCAGCATAACATACGAGCAGTACTTC,CASSITYEQYF
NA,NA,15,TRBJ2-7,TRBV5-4,TGTGCCAGCAGCTACGGACACTCGAGCTCCTACGAGCAGTACTTC,CASSYGHSSSYEQYF
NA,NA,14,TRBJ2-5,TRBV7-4,TGTGCCAGCAGCTTAGTGGGACCAGAAGAGACCCAGTACTTC,CASSLVGPEETQYF
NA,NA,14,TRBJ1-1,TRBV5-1,TGCGCCAGCAGCTTCGAAAGACAGAACACTGAAGCTTTCTTT,CASSFERQNTEAFF
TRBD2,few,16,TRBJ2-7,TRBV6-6,TGTGCCAGCAGTCCCTTTAGCGGGGGGGAGACCTACGAGCAGTACTTC,CASSPFSGGETYEQYF
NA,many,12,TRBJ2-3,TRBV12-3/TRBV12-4,TGTGCCAGCAGTTTAAGTCGGGATACGCAGTATTTT,CASSLSRDTQYF
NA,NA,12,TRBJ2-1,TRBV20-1,TGCAGTGCTAGTGCCGCTGATGGTGAGCAGTTCTTC,CSASAADGEQFF
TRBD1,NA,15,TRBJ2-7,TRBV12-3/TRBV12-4,TGTGCCAGCAGTTCTGGGACAGGGTCGCCCTACGAGCAGTACTTC,CASSSGTGSPYEQYF
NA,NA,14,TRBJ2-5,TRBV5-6,TGTGCCAGCAGCCTCCGGGCCAAGACGGAGACCCAGTACTTC,CASSLRAKTETQYF
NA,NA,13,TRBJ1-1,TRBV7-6,TGTGCCAGCAGACACGGGACCGGGGTCGAAGCTTTCTTT,CASRHGTGVEAFF
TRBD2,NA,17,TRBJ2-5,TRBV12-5,TGTGCTAGTGGTTTGGGTACTAGCGGGGGGCCTCAAGAGACCCAGTACTTC,CASGLGTSGGPQETQYF
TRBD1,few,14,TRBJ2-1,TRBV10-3,TGTGCCATCAGGACAGGGGCGAAGGACAATGAGCAGTTCTTC,CAIRTGAKDNEQFF
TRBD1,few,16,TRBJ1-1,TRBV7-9,TGTGCCAGCAGCTTTTCGGACAGGCCCCCTGGAACTGAAGCTTTCTTT,CASSFSDRPPGTEAFF
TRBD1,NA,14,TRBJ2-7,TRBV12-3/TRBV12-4,TGTGCCAGCAGTCCCGGGACAGGGGTCGGCGAGCAGTACTTC,CASSPGTGVGEQYF
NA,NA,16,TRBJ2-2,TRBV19,TGTGCCAGTAGTATAGTCTCAGGGGCACAAACCGGGGAGCTGTTTTTT,CASSIVSGAQTGELFF
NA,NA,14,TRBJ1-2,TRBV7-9,TGTGCCAGCAGCATCGGACGTAAATGGGCTGGCTACACCTTC,CASSIGRKWAGYTF
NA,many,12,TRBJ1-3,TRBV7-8,TGTGCCAGCAGCTTAGGAGGGGACACCATATATTTT,CASSLGGDTIYF
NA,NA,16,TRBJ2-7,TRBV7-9,TGTGCCAGCAGCTCCTCGACAAGGCCCCCCTTCTACGAGCAGTACTTC,CASSSSTRPPFYEQYF